The 26 T cell receptor beta chains presented below share a single source sample, sequenced in a study of cytomegalovirus exposure and HLA in healthy donors. The PCR contained 60 Vbeta and 13 Jbeta primers. Sequenced by immunoSEQ multiplex PCR; TCRdb stores in-frame clones only, minus some. The sample is made up of about 99,000 clones, and the top ten hold around 3.5% of it. The sequencing sample was made of PBMCs. The receptors originated from a man between 40 and 49 years old in good health and CMV-seronegative.

The V gene is TRBV5-1, the J gene TRBJ2-4; 10 bases agree with TRBD1. CDR3 length: 17 amino acids. Germline V gene sequence: CDR1 SGHRS, CDR2 YFSETQ. V lost 4 bases, J lost 2 bases, and 9 bases stayed unmatched. The CDR3 region has the DNA TGCGCCAGCAGCCCCGAGACAGGGGGCGAGACCAAAAACATTCAGTACTTC. Residues: CASSPETGGETKNIQYF.

On this clone: One junction end does not reproduce the germline sequence, and a read error may be involved. V gene TRBV5-1 combines with J gene TRBJ1-2, with unresolved D. The CDR3 consists of 12 residues. From germline, CDR1 is SGHRS and CDR2 YFSETQ. The CDR3, as DNA: TGCGCCAGCAGCTGGGGTGAGGGAGAACAATTCTTC. Protein sequence: CASSWGEGEQFF. Combining the CDR3 with reference TRBV5-1 and TRBJ1-2 gives the whole variable domain KAGVTQTPRYLIKTRGQQVTLSCSPISGHRSVSWYQQTPGQGLQFLFEYFSETQRNKGNFPGRFSGRQFSNSRSEMNVSTLELGDSALYLCASSWGEGEQFFGSGTRLTVV.

V gene TRBV6-6 combines with J gene TRBJ2-5; 16 nucleotides match TRBD2. The CDR3 runs 16 residues. J lost 5 bases, V lost 10 bases, and 10 bases had no gene match. The V gene's germline CDR1 is MNHNY and CDR2 SVGAGI (reference sequence). DNA of the CDR3: TGTGCCACCAAACCGGGACTAGCGGGAGGGTGGGAGACCCAGTACTTC. It codes for CATKPGLAGGWETQYF.

The rearrangement joins TRBV5-1 to TRBJ2-2; D remains ambiguous. V was shortened by 0 bases and J by 6 bases, with 9 bases between the two germline ends. Germline CDR1 SGHRS, CDR2 YFSETQ. The CDR3 runs 14 residues. For the CDR3, the DNA is TGCGCCAGCAGCTTGGCGGTAGCCTCCGGGGAGCTGTTTTTT. Protein sequence: CASSLAVASGELFF.

V and J are TRBV5-1 and TRBJ1-2, with 7 bases fitting TRBD1. This CDR3 comprises 15 residues. The J segment lost 7 bases and the V segment lost 1 base, leaving 10 bases of the junction unmatched. Germline V gene lookup returns CDR1 SGHRS and CDR2 YFSETQ. The CDR3 protein is CASSLNGEGATGYTF. The CDR3 DNA reads as TGCGCCAGCAGCTTGAACGGCGAGGGGGCAACTGGCTACACCTTC.

As for this clone: Relative to the germline gene, one junction end is altered; a read error may explain this. The V call is TRBV2, the J call TRBJ2-5; D perhaps matches TRBD2 (6 bases). The CDR3 has 12 amino acids. The germline gives CDR1 SNHLY, CDR2 FYNNEI. The CDR3 bases are TGTGCCAGCAGCGGGGGATCGACAGTCGGGGACTTC. It yields the protein CASSGGSTVGDF.

The chain joins TRBV6-5 to TRBJ1-6; tentative D call: TRBD1 (5 bases). Between the trimmed V and J ends, which lost 2 bases and 9 bases, there was a span of 11 bases. Per germline, CDR1 MNHEY and CDR2 SVGAGI. The CDR3 has 14 amino acids. Written as DNA, the CDR3 is TGTGCCAGCAGTTACCTCAGCGGGGGTTCACCCCTCCACTTT. Protein product: CASSYLSGGSPLHF.

The chain recombines TRBV2 with TRBJ1-5; D not certain. The ends were cut back, 4 bases at V and 2 bases at J, with 9 bases in the middle. CDR3 length: 14 residues. The V gene's germline CDR1 is SNHLY and CDR2 FYNNEI. DNA for the CDR3: TGTGCCAGCAGTGCTCAGGCTCGCAATCAGCCCCAGCATTTT. Translated, it gives CASSAQARNQPQHF.

V and J are TRBV19 and TRBJ1-1; D is unclear. The ends were cut back, 7 bases at V and 3 bases at J, with 12 bases in the middle. This CDR3 spans 13 amino acids. CDR1 and CDR2 (germline): LNHDA, SQIVND (reference sequence). The CDR3 DNA is TGTGCCAGTAAAGAGGGTTGGGACACTGAAGCTTTCTTT. This translates into CASKEGWDTEAFF.

V and J are TRBV14 and TRBJ2-5; 11 bases line up with TRBD2. The germline V gene has CDR1 SGHDN and CDR2 FVKESK. The CDR3 has 15 residues. With V trimmed by 4 bases and J by 5 bases, 6 bases remained unmatched. This chain's CDR3 is CASSRFSGGAETQYF. The DNA for the CDR3 is TGTGCCAGCAGCCGGTTTAGCGGGGGGGCCGAGACCCAGTACTTC.

Here the CDR3 reads CASSLGQGGGYTF. The DNA of the CDR3 is TGTGCCAGCAGCTTAGGACAGGGAGGAGGCTACACCTTC. The V gene is TRBV11-2, the J gene TRBJ1-2; 7 positions agree with TRBD1. The germline gives CDR1 SGHAT, CDR2 FQNNGV. The CDR3 length is 13 residues. The J segment lost 8 bases and the V segment lost 1 base, leaving 4 bases of the junction unmatched.

The chain carries TRBV5-4 and TRBJ2-3, with D hard to call. CDR3 size: 12 residues. Per the germline V gene, CDR1 is SGHNT and CDR2 is YYREEE (reference sequence). V gave up 1 base and J gave up 3 bases, with 3 bases separating them. CDR3 in DNA: TGTGCCAGCAGCTTGTTAACAGATACGCAGTATTTT. Translating it yields CASSLLTDTQYF.

V usage is TRBV9 and J usage is TRBJ2-7, with a possible D match to TRBD2 (5 bases). The CDR3 runs 15 residues. Per the germline V gene, CDR1 is SGDLS and CDR2 is YYNGEE. The V end lost 0 bases, the J end lost 3 bases, and 13 bases lay between the germline ends. The CDR3 region is CASSVAGSPDYEQYF. DNA for the CDR3: TGTGCCAGCAGCGTAGCGGGGAGCCCAGACTACGAGCAGTACTTC.

The V call is TRBV6-1, the J call TRBJ2-7; D is perhaps TRBD1 (6 bases). CDR3 size: 15 residues. V lost 6 bases and J 0 bases, leaving 15 bases between the germline ends. Germline V gene data show CDR1 as MNHNS and CDR2 as SASEGT. The CDR3 coding sequence is TGTGCCAGCAGGCTTACAGGGCGCCCCTCCTACGAGCAGTACTTC. Protein sequence: CASRLTGRPSYEQYF.

The rearrangement uses TRBV4-1 and TRBJ1-5; 7 bases fit TRBD1. The germline CDR1 and CDR2 sequences are MGHRA and YSYEKL. This CDR3 is 16 amino acids long. J lost 7 bases, V lost 4 bases, and 13 bases had no gene match. This CDR3 reads CASSPETGSRGQPQHF. CDR3 bases: TGCGCCAGCAGCCCGGAGACAGGGAGCAGGGGCCAGCCCCAGCATTTT.

V and J are TRBV7-9 and TRBJ2-7; D is ambiguous. CDR1 and CDR2 (germline): SEHNR, FQNEAQ (reference sequence). V lost 5 bases and J lost 3, with 5 bases in between. The CDR3 totals 11 residues. The CDR3 sequence: CASSESYEQYF. CDR3 bases: TGTGCCAGCAGCGAGAGCTACGAGCAGTACTTC.

V usage is TRBV4-1 and J usage is TRBJ2-3, with 8 bases identical to TRBD2. V lost 0 bases to trimming and J lost 0 bases; unmatched junction nucleotides: 5. The CDR3 has 17 amino acids. Germline values: CDR1 MGHRA, CDR2 YSYEKL. As DNA, the CDR3 is TGCGCCAGCAGCCAAGAGACCAGCGGGAGTAGCACAGATACGCAGTATTTT. Translated: CASSQETSGSSTDTQYF.

The rearrangement links TRBV6-1 to TRBJ2-3, with TRBD2 as a possible D gene (6 bases). Germline assignment: CDR1 MNHNS and CDR2 SASEGT. The CDR3 is made up of 15 amino acids. V was cut by 7 bases and J by 0 bases, with 14 bases left in between. The CDR3 DNA reads as TGTGCCAGCAACGGGGGAGATAGTAGCACAGATACGCAGTATTTT. Protein: CASNGGDSSTDTQYF.

The gene calls are TRBV7-2 and TRBJ2-3; 11 nucleotides line up with TRBD2. The trim removed 5 bases at V and 0 bases at J, leaving 4 bases unmatched. The CDR3 length is 16 residues. CDR1 is SGHTA and CDR2 is FQGNSA in the germline V gene. The DNA for the CDR3 is TGTGCCAGCAGCATTTTAGCGGGAGGGAGCACAGATACGCAGTATTTT. Amino acids: CASSILAGGSTDTQYF.

This sequence joins TRBV5-8 and TRBJ1-5; possibly TRBD1 for D (5 bases). Germline loops: CDR1 SGHTS, CDR2 YDEGEE. This CDR3 is 14 amino acids long. The germline V and J ends were trimmed by 0 bases and 7 bases, with 11 bases remaining between them. CDR3 sequence: CASSLGRWGQPQHF. CDR3 sequence (DNA): TGTGCCAGCAGCTTGGGAAGGTGGGGCCAGCCCCAGCATTTT.

This chain links TRBV7-6 with TRBJ2-3, with TRBD2 as a possible D gene (6 bases). The V and J ends lost 6 bases and 1 base respectively, with 14 bases between them. Germline V CDR1 and CDR2: SGHVS, FNYEAQ. There are 15 residues in the CDR3. CDR3 sequence reads: CASRRSPGGTDTQYF. The CDR3 DNA reads as TGTGCCAGCAGACGAAGTCCGGGAGGCACAGATACGCAGTATTTT.

The rearrangement joins TRBV11-2 to TRBJ1-6; no clear D. The germline CDR1 and CDR2 sequences are SGHAT and FQNNGV. The ends were cut back, 5 bases at V and 6 bases at J, with 14 bases in the middle. The CDR3 extends over 15 amino acids. The CDR3 region has the DNA TGTGCCAGCAGCCCGGACGGCGGGCGTAATTCACCCCTCCACTTT. It specifies CASSPDGGRNSPLHF.

The V and J genes are TRBV5-4 and TRBJ2-7, with a possible D match to TRBD1 (6 bases). The V gene lost 4 bases and the J gene lost 5 bases, with 13 bases spanning the gap. CDR1 is SGHNT, CDR2 YYREEE, per germline (reference sequence). The CDR3 runs 13 residues. The CDR3 sequence is CASSLQGPHEQYF. The CDR3 nucleotides read TGTGCCAGCAGCCTACAGGGTCCCCACGAGCAGTACTTC.

This chain connects TRBV7-2 to TRBJ2-7, with D perhaps TRBD1 (5 bases). V was cut by 5 bases and J by 2 bases, with 19 bases left in between. Germline CDR1 SGHTA, CDR2 FQGNSA. The CDR3 consists of 16 residues. CDR3 amino acids: CASSLTRMQGTYEQYF. DNA of the CDR3: TGTGCCAGCAGCCTCACGAGGATGCAGGGCACCTACGAGCAGTACTTC.

This chain joins TRBV7-2 and TRBJ2-7, with TRBD1 identical over 9 bases. From germline, CDR1 is SGHTA and CDR2 FQGNSA. The ends lost 1 base at V and 0 bases at J; junction bases unmatched: 7. The CDR3 is 17 amino acids. CDR3 protein: CASSLDGQGFGSYEQYF. In DNA, the CDR3 is TGTGCCAGCAGCTTAGATGGACAGGGGTTTGGCTCCTACGAGCAGTACTTC.

The chain joins TRBV30 to TRBJ2-5, with D possibly TRBD2 on 6 matching bases. V was trimmed by 2 bases and J by 0 bases, leaving 13 bases between them. Looked up from germline, CDR1 is GTSNPN and CDR2 is SVGIG (reference sequence). The CDR3 is 15 amino acids. CDR3 amino acids: CAWSPFGRYQETQYF. CDR3 DNA: TGTGCCTGGAGTCCGTTTGGGAGGTACCAAGAGACCCAGTACTTC.